This TCR beta chain emerged from a study of cytomegalovirus exposure and HLA in healthy donors. This clone occurred a few times. In the PCR, 60 Vbeta and 13 Jbeta primers were used. Repertoires were generated with immunoSEQ multiplex PCR, while TCRdb's copy carries only in-frame clones and drops some. The data hold 150,000 to 200,000 clones, with about 79% observed a single time. CDR3 length: 17 residues. Germline-derived CDR1 and CDR2 are SGDLS and YYNGEE. Trimming took 2 bases from V and 3 from J; bases not matched to a gene: 5. The chain employs TRBV9 and TRBJ2-3, with 14 bases lining up with TRBD2. This sequence was found in a man over 45 in good health and CMV-seropositive. The sample was PBMCs. CDR3 loop: CASSVGTSGGLTDTQYF. The CDR3 nucleotides are TGTGCCAGCAGCGTTGGGACTAGCGGGGGATTAACAGATACGCAGTATTTT.